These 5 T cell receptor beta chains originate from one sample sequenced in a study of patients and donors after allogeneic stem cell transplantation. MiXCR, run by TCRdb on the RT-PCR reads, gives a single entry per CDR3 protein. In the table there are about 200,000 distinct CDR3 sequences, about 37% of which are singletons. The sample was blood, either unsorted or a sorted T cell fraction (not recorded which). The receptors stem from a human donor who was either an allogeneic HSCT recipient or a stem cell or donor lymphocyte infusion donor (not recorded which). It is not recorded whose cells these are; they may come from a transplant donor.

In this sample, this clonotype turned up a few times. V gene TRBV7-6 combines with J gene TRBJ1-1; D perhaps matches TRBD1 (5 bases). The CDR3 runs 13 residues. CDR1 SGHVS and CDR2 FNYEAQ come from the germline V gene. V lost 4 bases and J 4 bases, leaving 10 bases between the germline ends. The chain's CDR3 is CASSSGAITEAFF. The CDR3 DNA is TGTGCCAGCAGCTCCGGGGCGATCACTGAAGCTTTCTTT.

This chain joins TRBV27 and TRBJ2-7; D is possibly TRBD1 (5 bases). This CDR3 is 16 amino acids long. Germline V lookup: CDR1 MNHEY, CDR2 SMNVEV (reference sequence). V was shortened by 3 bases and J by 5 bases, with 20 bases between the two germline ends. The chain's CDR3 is CASSFNPSQGRHEQYF. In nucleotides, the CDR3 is TGTGCCAGCAGTTTCAACCCATCTCAGGGAAGGCACGAGCAGTACTTC.

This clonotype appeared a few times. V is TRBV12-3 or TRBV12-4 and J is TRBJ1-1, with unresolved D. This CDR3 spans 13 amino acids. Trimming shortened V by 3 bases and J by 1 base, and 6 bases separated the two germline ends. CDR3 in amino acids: CASSFARNTEAFF. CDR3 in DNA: TGTGCCAGCAGTTTTGCCAGGAACACTGAAGCTTTCTTT.

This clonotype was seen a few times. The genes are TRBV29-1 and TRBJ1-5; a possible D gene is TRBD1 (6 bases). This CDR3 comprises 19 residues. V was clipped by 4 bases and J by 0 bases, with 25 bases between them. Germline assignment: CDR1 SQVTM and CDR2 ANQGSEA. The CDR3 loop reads CSVAPERGVIKLSNQPQHF. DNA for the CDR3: TGCAGCGTTGCTCCGGAAAGGGGGGTGATCAAACTTAGCAATCAGCCCCAGCATTTT. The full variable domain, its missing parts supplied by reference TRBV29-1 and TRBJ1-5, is SAVISQKPSRDICQRGTSLTIQCQVDSQVTMMFWYRQQPGQSLTLIATANQGSEATYESGFVIDKFPISRPNLTFSTLTVSNMSPEDSSIYLCSVAPERGVIKLSNQPQHFGDGTRLSIL.

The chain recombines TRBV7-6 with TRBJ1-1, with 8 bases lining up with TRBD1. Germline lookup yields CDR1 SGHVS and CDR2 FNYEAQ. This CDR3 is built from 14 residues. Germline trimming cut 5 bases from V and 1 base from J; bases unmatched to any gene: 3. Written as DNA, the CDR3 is TGTGCCAGCAGCGTTGGGACAGGGAACACTGAAGCTTTCTTT. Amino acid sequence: CASSVGTGNTEAFF.